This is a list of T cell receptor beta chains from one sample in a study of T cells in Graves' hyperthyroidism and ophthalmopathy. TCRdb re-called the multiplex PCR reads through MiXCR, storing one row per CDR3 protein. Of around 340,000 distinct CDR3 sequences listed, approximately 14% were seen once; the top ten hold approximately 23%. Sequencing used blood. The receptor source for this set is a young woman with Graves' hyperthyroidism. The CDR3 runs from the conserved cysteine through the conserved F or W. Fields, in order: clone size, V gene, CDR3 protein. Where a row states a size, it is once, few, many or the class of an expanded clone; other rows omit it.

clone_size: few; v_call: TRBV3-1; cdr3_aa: CASSQVHRGPYEQYF
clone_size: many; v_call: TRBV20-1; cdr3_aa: CSGRYTTGELFF
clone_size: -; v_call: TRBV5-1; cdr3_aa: CASSTDPGTSSYNEQFF
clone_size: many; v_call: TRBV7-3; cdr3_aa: CASSPQQPQHF
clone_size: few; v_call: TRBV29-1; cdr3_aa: CSVAQPAGTQVYNEQFF
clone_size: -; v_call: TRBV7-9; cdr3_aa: CASSLVVPGVGTAIQETQYF
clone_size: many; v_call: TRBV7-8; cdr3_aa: CASSLGTSGEQYF
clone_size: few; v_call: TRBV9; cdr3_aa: CASSRGQRGMNTEAFF
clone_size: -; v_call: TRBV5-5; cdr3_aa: CASRSPGGRNEKLFF
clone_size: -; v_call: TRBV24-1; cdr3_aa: CATSDAHLGQPQHF
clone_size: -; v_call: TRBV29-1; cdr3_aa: CSVVDTQRDNEQFF
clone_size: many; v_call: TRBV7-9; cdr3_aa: CASSFSSGSYEQYF
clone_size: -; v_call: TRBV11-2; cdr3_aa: CASSFRVGGETQYF
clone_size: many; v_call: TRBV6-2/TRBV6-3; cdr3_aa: CASPNNEQFF
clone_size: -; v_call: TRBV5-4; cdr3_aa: CATDALQPNTGELFF
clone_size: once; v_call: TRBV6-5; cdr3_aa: CASSYAGNRDYYGYTF
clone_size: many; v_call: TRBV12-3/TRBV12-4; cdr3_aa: CASTRLPGLMQFF
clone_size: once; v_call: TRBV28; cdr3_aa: CASSPRGDPSAYEQYF